This T cell receptor (beta chain) was identified during a study of shared clonotypes between healthy human individuals. Study outcomes and limitations: Non-shared clonotypes showed lower generation probabilities than clonotypes common to all four donors.

It was CD45RO-negative cells, positively selected for CCR7, that made up naive CD8 cells, with terminally differentiated effector memory CD45RA+ cells excluded. As concerns this clone: Its specificity is not known.

Investigators spread the genomic DNA of each subset evenly over several immunoSEQ plates. The method was immunoSEQ multiplex PCR; TCRdb's version includes in-frame clones alone and lacks a portion of them. The sample includes around 1,900,000 clones, over 85% of them seen just once. Trimming cost V 4 bases and J 2 bases, with 18 bases left between them. The germline gives CDR1 SGDLS, CDR2 YYNGEE. The CDR3 is made up of 16 amino acids. The sequence derives from a man aged 18 to 30 in good health. Some clones in this sample may be carry-over from other donors' samples. The source material was naive CD8+ T cells from PBMCs. The chain recombines TRBV9 with TRBJ1-2; D uncertain. The CDR3 sequence is CASSPHVELTNYGYTF. The CDR3 nucleotides read TGTGCCAGCAGCCCCCACGTAGAGTTAACGAACTATGGCTACACCTTC.